A single T cell receptor (beta chain) is shown here with its context. The record originates from a study of blood T cells in healthy people across ages. This CDR3 contains 13 residues. The V end was cut by 5 bases, the J end by 1 base, with 9 bases between. Germline CDR1 is SEHNR and CDR2 is FQNEAQ (reference sequence). It was with a sample-barcoded 5' primer and a J-beta primer mix that a second PCR of roughly 7 to 12 cycles was run. TCRdb reprocessed the 5' RACE reads via MiXCR and lists one record per CDR3 protein. The sample lists about 680,000 distinct CDR3 sequences, roughly 49% occurring once. The sequencing sample was made of blood. This TCR was recovered from a woman in her fifties or sixties in good health. The chain recombines TRBV7-9 with TRBJ2-7; a weak D match, TRBD2 (5 bases). The CDR3: CASSNGLSYEQYF. The CDR3 DNA reads TGTGCCAGCAGCAACGGACTTTCCTACGAGCAGTACTTC.